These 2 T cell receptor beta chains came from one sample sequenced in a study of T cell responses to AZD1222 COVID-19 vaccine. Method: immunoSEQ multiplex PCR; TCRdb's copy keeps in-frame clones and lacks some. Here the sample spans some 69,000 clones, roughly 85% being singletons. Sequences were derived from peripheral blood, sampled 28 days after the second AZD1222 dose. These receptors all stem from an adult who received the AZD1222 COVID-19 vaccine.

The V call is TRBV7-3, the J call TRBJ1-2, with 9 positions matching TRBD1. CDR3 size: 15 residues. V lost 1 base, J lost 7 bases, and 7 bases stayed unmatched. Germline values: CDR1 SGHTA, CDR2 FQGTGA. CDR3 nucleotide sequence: TGTGCCAGCAGCTTAAGTCCCACAGGGGGCGGTGGCTACACCTTC. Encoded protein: CASSLSPTGGGGYTF.

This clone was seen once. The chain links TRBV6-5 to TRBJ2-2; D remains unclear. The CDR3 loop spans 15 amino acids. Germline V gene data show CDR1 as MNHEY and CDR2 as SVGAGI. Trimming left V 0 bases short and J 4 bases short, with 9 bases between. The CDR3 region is CASSYSEVVTGELFF. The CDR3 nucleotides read TGTGCCAGCAGTTACTCGGAAGTCGTCACCGGGGAGCTGTTTTTT.